The 2 T cell receptor beta chains below were found in one sample sequenced in a study of T-cell memory formation after mild COVID-19. TCRdb reprocessed the 5' RACE reads with MiXCR, giving one entry per CDR3 protein. The sample consists of about 150,000 distinct CDR3 sequences, 25% to 40% of them appearing once. The sample comprised PBMCs or a T cell subset sorted from them (not recorded which). These receptor sequences come from an adult woman who had mild COVID-19 (a few samples of this study predate the infection). Cell type and time point are not known.

The CDR3 DNA sequence: TGTGCCAGCAGTGGTTCGGAGAAGAGTAGCACAGATACGCAGTATTTT. Translating gives CASSGSEKSSTDTQYF. This chain uses TRBV6-7 with TRBJ2-3; D ambiguous. TRBV6-7 is marked as an open reading frame, function uncertain. The CDR3 covers 16 residues. V was pared by 5 bases and J by 0 bases, with 15 bases between.

This clonotype came up once. One junction end disagrees with the germline gene, perhaps due to a read error. The chain has TRBV7-9 and TRBJ1-1; D is possibly TRBD1 (5 bases). The germline V gene has CDR1 SEHNR and CDR2 FQNEAQ (reference sequence). The CDR3 length is 11 residues. CDR3 DNA: TGTGCCAGCAGCTTAGGAGGGGTACCACTCTTT. It yields the protein CASSLGGVPLF.